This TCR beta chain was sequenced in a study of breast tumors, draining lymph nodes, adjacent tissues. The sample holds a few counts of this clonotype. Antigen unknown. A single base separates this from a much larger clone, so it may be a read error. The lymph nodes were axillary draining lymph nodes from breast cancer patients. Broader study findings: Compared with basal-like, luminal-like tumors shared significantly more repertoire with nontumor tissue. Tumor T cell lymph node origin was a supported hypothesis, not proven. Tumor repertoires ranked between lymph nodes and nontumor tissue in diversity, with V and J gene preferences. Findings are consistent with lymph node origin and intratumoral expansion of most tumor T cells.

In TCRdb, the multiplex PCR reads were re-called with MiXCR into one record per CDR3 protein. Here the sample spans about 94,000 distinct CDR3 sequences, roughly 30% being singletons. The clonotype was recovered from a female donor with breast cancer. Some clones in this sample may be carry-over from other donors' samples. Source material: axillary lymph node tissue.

This CDR3 reads CSAVAGEGRTERYF. DNA for the CDR3: TGCAGTGCCGTAGCGGGAGAGGGAAGGACCGAGCGGTACTTC. The chain couples TRBV20-1 to TRBJ2-7; 9 bases line up with TRBD2. The CDR3 consists of 14 residues. CDR1 and CDR2 (germline): DFQATT, SNEGSKA (reference sequence).